This entry is about one T cell receptor beta chain. Its antigen is unidentified. In blood CD8+ and CD4+ T cells, TCR beta underwent sequencing. RNA totalling roughly 0.45 to 1 ug underwent reverse transcription with random hexamers. An immunoSEQ multiplex PCR amplified TCR beta CDR3 over 54 Vbeta and 13 Jbeta. From the immunoSEQ multiplex PCR reads, TCRdb called clonotypes with MiXCR, one entry per CDR3 protein. The repertoire holds tens of thousands of distinct CDR3 sequences, roughly 94% seen once, with approximately 0.3% in the top ten. The sample belongs to a study of CD8 T cells in Susac syndrome. Notes on the study in general: The CD4+ T cell repertoires of Susac syndrome were found to show no clonal expansion. Individuals included in the TCR sequencing and HLA analysis were acknowledged by the study to be relatively few in number.

The V gene end was trimmed by 3 bases and the J gene end by 2 bases; junction bases not matched to a gene: 5. This CDR3 has 16 amino acids. The germline V gene encodes CDR1 SEHNR and CDR2 FQNEAQ (reference sequence). The material sequenced was CD4+ T cells from PBMCs. The receptor was derived from a human donor with Susac syndrome. The chain joins TRBV7-9 to TRBJ2-1; 9 bases fit TRBD2. The CDR3 DNA follows: TGTGCCAGCAGCTTTAGCGGGGGTACTACCTACAATGAGCAGTTCTTC. Translated, it gives CASSFSGGTTYNEQFF.